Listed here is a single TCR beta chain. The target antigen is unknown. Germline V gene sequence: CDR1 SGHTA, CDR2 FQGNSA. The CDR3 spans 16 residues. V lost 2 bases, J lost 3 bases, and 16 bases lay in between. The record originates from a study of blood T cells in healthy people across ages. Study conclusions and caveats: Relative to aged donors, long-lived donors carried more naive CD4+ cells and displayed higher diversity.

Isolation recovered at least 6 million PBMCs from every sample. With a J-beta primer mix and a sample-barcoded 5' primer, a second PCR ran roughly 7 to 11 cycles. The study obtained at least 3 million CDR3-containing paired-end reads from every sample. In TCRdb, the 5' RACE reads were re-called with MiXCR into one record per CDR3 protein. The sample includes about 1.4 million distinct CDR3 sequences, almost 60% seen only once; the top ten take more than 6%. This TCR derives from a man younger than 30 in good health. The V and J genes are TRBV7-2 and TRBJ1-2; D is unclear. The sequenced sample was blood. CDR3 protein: CASSLSDVSGYYGYTF. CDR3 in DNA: TGTGCCAGCAGCTTATCCGATGTTTCGGGCTACTATGGCTACACCTTC.